Listed below are T cell receptor beta chains from one sample, sequenced in a study of shared clonotypes between healthy human individuals. Method: immunoSEQ multiplex PCR; TCRdb's copy keeps in-frame clones and lacks some. Of about 380,000 clones listed, about 96% are singletons. Material: memory CD8+ T cells sorted from blood. These receptors were taken from a man under 40 in good health. The CDR3 runs from the conserved cysteine through the conserved F or W. Each record gives: D gene, J gene, clone size, V gene, CDR3 DNA, CDR3 protein. D genes are given only for firm matches. Not all rows give a size; the values are once, few, many and, for expanded clones, a class.

NA	TRBJ1-5	NA	TRBV27	TGTGCCAGCGACGGGGATCAGCCCCAGCATTTT	CASDGDQPQHF
NA	TRBJ1-2	NA	TRBV27	TGTGCCAGCAGTTTAAAGGGGTATGGCTACACCTTC	CASSLKGYGYTF
NA	TRBJ2-2	NA	TRBV25-1	TGTGCCACCCTCGGGACCGTCACCGGGGAGCTGTTTTTT	CATLGTVTGELFF
NA	TRBJ1-3	NA	TRBV28	TGTGCCAGCTTTCCTGGGGGCTTCTCTGGAAACACCATATATTTT	CASFPGGFSGNTIYF
TRBD1	TRBJ1-5	NA	TRBV28	TGTGCCAGCAGTGATCCCGGACAGGGTTTAAATCAGCCCCAGCATTTT	CASSDPGQGLNQPQHF
NA	TRBJ1-1	few	TRBV5-6	TGTGCCAGCAGCCTCATGGGATTCCTGAACACTGAAGCTTTCTTT	CASSLMGFLNTEAFF
TRBD2	TRBJ2-2	NA	TRBV28	TGTGCCAGCAGTTTATGGAGAGCGGGAGTGAACGGGGAGCTGTTTTTT	CASSLWRAGVNGELFF
TRBD2	TRBJ2-1	NA	TRBV11-1	TGTGCCAGCAGCTTGACGTTGACTAGCGGGAGGGGGAATGAGCAGTTCTTC	CASSLTLTSGRGNEQFF
TRBD2	TRBJ2-1	NA	TRBV5-1	TGCGCCAGCAGCTTCGGCTGGAAAGTTGGGACTAGCGGGAGGGGCTACAATGAGCAGTTCTTC	CASSFGWKVGTSGRGYNEQFF
NA	TRBJ2-3	NA	TRBV30	TGTGCCTGGAGTTGGGTGGCTACCCACACAGATACGCAGTATTTT	CAWSWVATHTDTQYF
NA	TRBJ2-1	NA	TRBV2	TGTGCCAGCAATCTGGAACGGAACAATGAGCAGTTCTTC	CASNLERNNEQFF
NA	TRBJ1-3	NA	TRBV18	TGTGCCAGCTCACCACCGGGTTATGGAAACACCATATATTTT	CASSPPGYGNTIYF
NA	TRBJ2-3	NA	TRBV18	TGTGCCAGCTCACCAGGACTTAGCACAGATACGCAGTATTTT	CASSPGLSTDTQYF
TRBD2	TRBJ2-7	NA	TRBV27	TGTGCCAGCAGTCCTTACCCAGCTAGCGGGAGGGCCTACGAGCAGTACTTC	CASSPYPASGRAYEQYF
NA	TRBJ2-1	once	TRBV19	TGTGCCAGTAGTATAGCCGGGACTCTCTCCTACAATGAGCAGTTCTTC	CASSIAGTLSYNEQFF
NA	TRBJ1-5	NA	TRBV30	TGTGCCTGGAGCGTACAGGCAAATCAGCCCCAGCATTTT	CAWSVQANQPQHF
TRBD2	TRBJ2-5	NA	TRBV28	TGTGCCAGCAGTTTTCTAGCGGGAGGCTTAGAGACCCAGTACTTC	CASSFLAGGLETQYF
TRBD2	TRBJ2-7	NA	TRBV5-8	TGTGCCAGCAGCCTTTGGACTAGCGGATCCTACGAGCAGTACTTC	CASSLWTSGSYEQYF
TRBD1	TRBJ1-3	NA	TRBV6-1	TGTGCCAGCAGTGAACAGGGGGATTCGGGAAACACCATATATTTT	CASSEQGDSGNTIYF
TRBD2	TRBJ2-5	NA	TRBV7-3	TGTGCCAGCAGCCGAAACGGTCGGGGAGGGCCAGAGACCCAGTACTTC	CASSRNGRGGPETQYF
NA	TRBJ2-7	NA	TRBV5-6	TGTGCCAGCAGCTCCTATGGGGCTCCCGTCTCCTACGAGCAGTACTTC	CASSSYGAPVSYEQYF
TRBD1	TRBJ2-2	NA	TRBV28	TGTGCCAGCAGTCTACCGGGACAGGGAAACACCGGGGAGCTGTTTTTT	CASSLPGQGNTGELFF
NA	TRBJ1-3	once	TRBV29-1	TGCAGCGTTGAACGACAGGGAAACACCATATATTTT	CSVERQGNTIYF
NA	TRBJ2-7	NA	TRBV4-1	TGCGCCAGCAGCCAAGAAGTCCTAGCTTGGGACGAGCAGTACTTC	CASSQEVLAWDEQYF
NA	TRBJ2-3	NA	TRBV19	TGTGCCAGTAGTATTTCAGCGGGCGGGACAGATACGCAGTATTTT	CASSISAGGTDTQYF
TRBD2	TRBJ2-1	NA	TRBV5-1	TGCGCCAGCAGCTTGAAGGCGGGAGGGCCGAACAATGAGCAGTTCTTC	CASSLKAGGPNNEQFF
NA	TRBJ2-5	NA	TRBV10-1	TGCGCCAGCACTCGCTTACAGGGCGCCCAAGAGACCCAGTACTTC	CASTRLQGAQETQYF
NA	TRBJ2-7	NA	TRBV5-6	TGTGCCAGCAGCTTGGAGAGGTCCTACGAGCAGTACTTC	CASSLERSYEQYF
NA	TRBJ2-5	NA	TRBV5-1	TGCGCCAGCAGCTTAGGCAGTGCATTCCGAGAGACCCAGTACTTC	CASSLGSAFRETQYF
NA	TRBJ1-2	NA	TRBV5-4	TGTGCCAGCAGCTCACCCAGGGACCCTAACTATGGCTACACCTTC	CASSSPRDPNYGYTF
NA	TRBJ2-1	NA	TRBV6-1	TGTGCCAGCAGTGAACTAGCGATTCGGAATGAGCAGTTCTTC	CASSELAIRNEQFF
NA	TRBJ2-3	NA	TRBV5-6	TGTGCCAGCAGCCTACAAGATACGCAGTATTTT	CASSLQDTQYF
NA	TRBJ1-2	NA	TRBV9	TGTGCCAGCAGCGTAGGACGTGGGGGTGACTATGGCTACACCTTC	CASSVGRGGDYGYTF